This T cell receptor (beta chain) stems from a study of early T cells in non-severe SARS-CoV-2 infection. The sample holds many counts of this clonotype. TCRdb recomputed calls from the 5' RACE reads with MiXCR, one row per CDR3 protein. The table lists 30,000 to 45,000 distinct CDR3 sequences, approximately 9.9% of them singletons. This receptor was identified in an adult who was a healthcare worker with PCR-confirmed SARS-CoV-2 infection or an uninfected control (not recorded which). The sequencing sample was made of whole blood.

The CDR3 loop is CASRESIPNSPLHF. Written as DNA, the CDR3 is TGTGCCAGCAGGGAGAGTATACCCAATTCACCCCTCCACTTT. The rearrangement joins TRBV14 to TRBJ1-6; no reliable D call. Germline V gene data show CDR1 as SGHDN and CDR2 as FVKESK. Trimming stripped 6 bases from V and 7 bases from J, with 13 bases between. The CDR3 extends over 14 amino acids.